This T cell receptor (beta chain) was identified during a study of blood T cell repertoires in COVID-19. Overall study: Recovered status applied to Cohort 3 donors who had two consecutive negative PCRs. It also applied to those with clearance or with symptom resolution. The samples span acute and convalescent COVID-19 from the United States, Italy and Spain.

Participant reports of clinical history set cohort assignment. This CDR3 is 15 amino acids long. CDR1 and CDR2 (germline): ENHRY, SYGVKD. Produced via immunoSEQ multiplex PCR; TCRdb's table is partial and in-frame only. The repertoire holds fewer than 150,000 clones, with roughly 84% as singletons. The specimen sequenced was PBMCs or T cells enriched from blood (not recorded which). This receptor was identified in a man between 45 and 60 years old in a cohort exposed to, infected with or recovered from COVID-19 (not recorded which). The chain combines TRBV10-3 with TRBJ2-3, with a weak D call TRBD1 (5 bases). CDR3 protein: CALSPGPRGPDTQYF. The CDR3 DNA follows: TGTGCGCTCTCCCCCGGACCAAGGGGCCCAGATACGCAGTATTTT.